A single sample gave rise to the 27 T cell receptor beta chains below, sequenced in a study of T cell repertoires in cytomegalovirus infection. TCRdb ran MiXCR on the reads and lists one entry per CDR3 protein. In the table there are 150,000 to 200,000 distinct CDR3 sequences, about 17% of which are singletons. Sequencing was done on a sample of CD8+ T cells from PBMCs. Source of these receptors: a human donor in good health (CMV status not recorded). Some clones in this sample may be carry-over from other donors' samples.

The chain combines TRBV6-5 with TRBJ1-2; no clear D. V was clipped by 0 bases and J by 5 bases, with 7 bases between them. Per germline, CDR1 MNHEY and CDR2 SVGAGI. This CDR3 has 13 residues. The CDR3 DNA reads TGTGCCAGCAGTTACTCGACCCGTTATGGCTACACCTTC. Translated: CASSYSTRYGYTF.

The gene calls are TRBV12-5 and TRBJ1-1; D unclear. The V end was cut by 7 bases, the J end by 0 bases, with 9 bases between. Germline CDR1 is LGHNT and CDR2 is FRNRAP. The length of the CDR3 is 13 residues. The CDR3 region is CASDRDMNTEAFF. The CDR3 region has the DNA TGTGCTAGTGATAGGGATATGAACACTGAAGCTTTCTTT.

The V call is TRBV7-3, the J call TRBJ2-1, with TRBD2 as a possible D gene (6 bases). The germline gives CDR1 SGHTA, CDR2 FQGTGA. CDR3 length: 14 amino acids. The ends were cut back, 4 bases at V and 5 bases at J, with 12 bases in the middle. CDR3 coding DNA: TGTGCCAGCAGCTCCCCGCGGGACGACAATGAGCAGTTCTTC. Translating it yields CASSSPRDDNEQFF.

This clonotype was seen a few times. This chain connects TRBV11-2 to TRBJ2-7; D is perhaps TRBD1 or TRBD2 (5 bases each). The V gene lost 5 bases and the J gene lost 3 bases, with 20 bases spanning the gap. The CDR3 runs to 16 residues. Germline values: CDR1 SGHAT, CDR2 FQNNGV. CDR3 nucleotide sequence: TGTGCCAGCAGCACCCCCGGGACGGCCGGCTACTACGAGCAGTACTTC. Translation: CASSTPGTAGYYEQYF.

This clonotype was seen only a few times. The rearrangement joins TRBV6-2 or TRBV6-3 to TRBJ1-1, with no clear D. Deletions cut 0 bases from V and 5 bases from J, with 7 bases between. CDR3 size: 13 residues. CDR1 is MNHEY and CDR2 is SVGEGT in the germline V gene. The CDR3 is CASSYSMGTEAFF. As DNA, the CDR3 is TGTGCCAGCAGTTACTCGATGGGAACTGAAGCTTTCTTT.

This clonotype was counted only a few times. V gene TRBV7-9 combines with J gene TRBJ1-1; no firm D call. V gave up 0 bases and J gave up 3 bases, with 5 bases separating them. Germline CDR1 SEHNR, CDR2 FQNEAQ (reference sequence). This CDR3 comprises 13 residues. As DNA, the CDR3 is TGTGCCAGCAGCTTAGCCAACCACACTGAAGCTTTCTTT. Its protein is CASSLANHTEAFF.

The rearrangement joins TRBV20-1 to TRBJ1-1, with 7 positions matching TRBD1. V trimming: 6 bases; J trimming: 4 bases; junction bases outside the gene matches: 5. The CDR3 sequence is 12 residues long. Looked up from germline, CDR1 is DFQATT and CDR2 is SNEGSKA (reference sequence). As DNA, the CDR3 is TGCAGTGCCACCACAGGGGCCACTGAAGCTTTCTTT. It is translated as CSATTGATEAFF.

The chain is built from TRBV7-9 and TRBJ1-1; no clear D gene. Looked up from germline, CDR1 is SEHNR and CDR2 is FQNEAQ (reference sequence). This CDR3 spans 15 amino acids. Trimming removed 1 base from V and 1 base from J, with 10 bases in between. CDR3 DNA: TGTGCCAGCAGCTTAGGGTGGGCAGGGAACACTGAAGCTTTCTTT. Translation: CASSLGWAGNTEAFF.

This clonotype was seen a handful of times. The chain uses TRBV15 and TRBJ2-1; unclear D gene. The CDR3 length is 12 residues. V shed 5 bases and J shed 7 bases, with 9 bases lying between them. Germline CDR1 LNHNV, CDR2 YYDKDF (reference sequence). Here the CDR3 DNA reads TGTGCCACCAGCCCCCGGGTGAATGAGCAGTTCTTC. Translating gives CATSPRVNEQFF.

This clonotype was observed a few times. V gene TRBV9 combines with J gene TRBJ2-1, with TRBD1 matching 9 bases. Germline V lookup: CDR1 SGDLS, CDR2 YYNGEE. V lost 3 bases, J lost 8 bases, and 9 bases stayed unmatched. The CDR3 totals 15 residues. The CDR3 is CASSARGQGSDEQFF. The CDR3 DNA is TGTGCCAGCAGCGCTCGGGGACAGGGTAGCGATGAGCAGTTCTTC. The full variable domain, completed using reference TRBV9 and TRBJ2-1, is DSGVTQTPKHLITATGQRVTLRCSPRSGDLSVYWYQQSLDQGLQFLIQYYNGEERAKGNILERFSAQQFPDLHSELNLSSLELGDSALYFCASSARGQGSDEQFFGPGTRLTVL.

The V and J genes are TRBV15 and TRBJ1-5; no reliable D call. This CDR3 region has 15 residues. The V gene's germline CDR1 is LNHNV and CDR2 YYDKDF (reference sequence). The ends were cut back, 1 base at V and 3 bases at J, with 10 bases in the middle. The CDR3 here is CATSRALRNNQPQHF. The CDR3 DNA follows: TGTGCCACCAGCAGAGCGTTACGGAACAATCAGCCCCAGCATTTT.

This clonotype was seen a few times. V is TRBV5-1 and J is TRBJ2-7, with TRBD1 matching over 7 bases. CDR3 length: 16 residues. Trimming took 7 bases from V and 2 from J; bases not matched to a gene: 15. CDR1 is SGHRS, CDR2 YFSETQ, per germline. The CDR3 loop is CASRLGRDRATYEQYF. For the CDR3, the DNA is TGCGCCAGCCGACTCGGAAGGGACAGAGCAACCTACGAGCAGTACTTC.

The rearrangement uses TRBV4-1 and TRBJ2-7, with D possibly being TRBD2 (6 bases). This CDR3 is 14 amino acids long. Germline values: CDR1 MGHRA, CDR2 YSYEKL. Trimming took 0 bases from V and 3 from J, leaving 9 bases between them. CDR3 residues: CASSQDPGDYEQYF. DNA for the CDR3: TGCGCCAGCAGCCAAGATCCGGGGGACTACGAGCAGTACTTC.

This clonotype occurred a few times. This chain links TRBV6-2 or TRBV6-3 with TRBJ2-1; perhaps TRBD2 as D (5 bases). The CDR3 is 14 amino acids. Germline values: CDR1 MNHEY, CDR2 SVGEGT. The V gene lost 6 bases and the J gene lost 4 bases, with 13 bases spanning the gap. CDR3: CASSQARGYNEQFF. CDR3 DNA sequence: TGTGCCAGCAGCCAGGCTCGCGGGTACAATGAGCAGTTCTTC.

This clonotype turned up a few times. The chain recombines TRBV20-1 with TRBJ2-2; D is uncertain. The ends were cut back, 4 bases at V and 2 bases at J, with 8 bases in the middle. The CDR3 totals 13 residues. The germline gives CDR1 DFQATT, CDR2 SNEGSKA (reference sequence). The chain's CDR3 is CSATYYNTGELFF. As DNA, the CDR3 is TGCAGTGCTACATACTACAACACCGGGGAGCTGTTTTTT.

This clonotype has more than one count but fewer than ten. The chain carries TRBV6-1 and TRBJ2-1; D is ambiguous. The V gene lost 1 base and the J gene lost 6 bases, with 13 bases spanning the gap. The germline gives CDR1 MNHNS, CDR2 SASEGT. The CDR3 totals 15 residues. The CDR3 protein is CASSEDPVGPNEQFF. In DNA, the CDR3 is TGTGCCAGCAGTGAAGACCCAGTGGGCCCCAATGAGCAGTTCTTC.

The table lists this clonotype with a few counts. V and J are TRBV19 and TRBJ2-3; D is perhaps TRBD1 (5 bases). With 3 bases removed from V and 9 bases from J, the gap between germline ends came to 10 bases. Looked up from germline, CDR1 is LNHDA and CDR2 is SQIVND (reference sequence). The CDR3 totals 12 residues. The CDR3 DNA reads as TGTGCCAGTAGTATGGGGCGAGGCACGCAGTATTTT. Protein product: CASSMGRGTQYF.

This chain links TRBV28 with TRBJ1-1; D is perhaps TRBD1 (5 bases). The V end lost 4 bases, the J end lost 4 bases, and 43 bases lay between the germline ends. Germline V gives CDR1 MDHEN, CDR2 SYDVKM. The CDR3 runs 24 residues. CDR3: CASSSLTRWGGLHREDTGLTEAFF. The DNA for the CDR3 is TGTGCCAGCAGTTCCCTGACCAGGTGGGGCGGGCTTCACCGAGAGGACACTGGGCTCACTGAAGCTTTCTTT.

Notes on this clonotype: With a much larger clone just one base away, this may be a read error. V usage is TRBV7-2 and J usage is TRBJ1-1; D is unresolved. In germline, CDR1 is SGHTA, CDR2 FQGNSA. The CDR3 extends over 16 amino acids. V gave up 5 bases and J gave up 0 bases, with 16 bases separating them. CDR3 in amino acids: CASSQTRPHMNTEAFF. The CDR3 nucleotides are TGTGCCAGCAGCCAAACCCGACCACATATGAACACTGAAGCTTTCTTT.

The sample holds a few counts of this clonotype. The gene calls are TRBV6-6 and TRBJ2-7, with TRBD2 as a possible D gene (5 bases). CDR1 and CDR2 from the germline V gene are MNHNY and SVGAGI (reference sequence). Trimming shortened V by 1 base and J by 7 bases, and 11 bases separated the two germline ends. The CDR3 length is 13 residues. DNA for the CDR3: TGTGCCAGCAGTTACTTACGGACTCGGGAGCAGTACTTC. Its translation is CASSYLRTREQYF.

This clonotype appeared a few times. This sequence joins TRBV7-9 and TRBJ2-1; possibly TRBD2 for D (6 bases). Germline V gives CDR1 SEHNR, CDR2 FQNEAQ (reference sequence). V was clipped by 5 bases and J by 2 bases, with 10 bases between them. There are 14 residues in the CDR3. The CDR3 DNA sequence: TGTGCCAGCAGCCCTAGCGCAACCTACAATGAGCAGTTCTTC. Translating gives CASSPSATYNEQFF.

This clonotype was detected only a few times. The CDR3 loop reads CASHTWGTGENEQFF. The CDR3 region has the DNA TGTGCCAGCCATACCTGGGGGACAGGGGAGAATGAGCAGTTCTTC. This chain connects TRBV7-2 to TRBJ2-1, with 10 nucleotides matching TRBD1. Germline V CDR1 and CDR2: SGHTA, FQGNSA. The trim removed 8 bases at V and 7 bases at J, leaving 11 bases unmatched. The CDR3 has 15 amino acids. Variable domain in full (rest from reference TRBV7-2 and TRBJ2-1): GAGVSQSPSNKVTEKGKDVELRCDPISGHTALYWYRQSLGQGLEFLIYFQGNSAPDKSGLPSDRFSAERTGGSVSTLTIQRTQQEDSAVYLCASHTWGTGENEQFFGPGTRLTVL.

The CDR3 is CSAQGEGYEQYF. The CDR3 DNA reads as TGCAGTGCACAGGGTGAGGGCTACGAGCAGTACTTC. The chain couples TRBV20-1 to TRBJ2-7; D may be TRBD1 (6 bases). Germline V lookup: CDR1 DFQATT, CDR2 SNEGSKA (reference sequence). V dropped 6 bases and J dropped 3 bases, with 12 bases sitting between them. The CDR3 is 12 amino acids.

This chain uses TRBV28 with TRBJ1-1; D unclear. CDR1 and CDR2 (germline): MDHEN, SYDVKM. V lost 4 bases to trimming and J lost 1 base, with 13 bases between them. This CDR3 contains 15 residues. The CDR3 bases are TGTGCCAGCAGTTCTCACCGGGAAACGAACACTGAAGCTTTCTTT. Amino acid sequence: CASSSHRETNTEAFF. Looking up the rest from reference TRBV28 and TRBJ1-1 gives the full variable domain: DVKVTQSSRYLVKRTGEKVFLECVQDMDHENMFWYRQDPGLGLRLIYFSYDVKMKEKGDIPEGYSVSREKKERFSLILESASTNQTSMYLCASSSHRETNTEAFFGQGTRLTVV.

This clonotype was counted between two and nine times. The chain couples TRBV14 to TRBJ2-7; 8 bases line up with TRBD1. V lost 6 bases to trimming and J lost 3 bases; unmatched junction nucleotides: 4. The CDR3 sequence is 13 residues long. CDR1 SGHDN and CDR2 FVKESK come from the germline V gene. DNA of the CDR3: TGTGCCAGCAGGTCGACAGGGGACTACGAGCAGTACTTC. The encoded protein is CASRSTGDYEQYF.

This clonotype was observed a few times. This rearrangement joins TRBV12-3 or TRBV12-4 to TRBJ2-5; possibly TRBD2 for D (7 bases). The CDR3 has 16 amino acids. V shed 5 bases and J shed 3 bases, with 19 bases lying between them. CDR3 nucleotide sequence: TGTGCCAGCAGTCCCCTCCGAAAAGGGGGGGAAGAGACCCAGTACTTC. Protein product: CASSPLRKGGEETQYF.

This clonotype was detected a few times. The chain links TRBV28 to TRBJ1-5; tentatively, D is TRBD1 (5 bases). V shed 5 bases and J shed 7 bases, with 18 bases lying between them. Germline V gene sequence: CDR1 MDHEN, CDR2 SYDVKM. This CDR3 region has 15 residues. CDR3 coding DNA: TGTGCCAGCAGTCCCCCGGGGGTGACCCGGCAGCCCCAGCATTTT. Translation: CASSPPGVTRQPQHF.